This T cell receptor beta chain was sequenced for a study of OX40 agonist ivuxolimab in advanced cancers. Study information: People in dose escalation had one of these cancers: hepatocellular carcinoma, melanoma, renal cell or head and neck cancer. General observations from the study: The authors did not determine the antigen specificity of the expanded peripheral T cells.

Profiled with immunoSEQ multiplex PCR; TCRdb holds only in-frame clones, not every one. The sample contains tens of thousands of clones, approximately 90% of which appear only once. This clone has a handful of counts. What it binds is unknown. Germline V gives CDR1 SGHRS, CDR2 YFSETQ. The CDR3 covers 14 residues. V lost 0 bases, J lost 3 bases, and 9 bases lay in between. This receptor was taken from an adult with an advanced solid tumor such as melanoma, head and neck, liver or kidney cancer. The chain joins TRBV5-1 to TRBJ1-2, with D perhaps TRBD1 (5 bases). This sample comprised CD4+ or CD8+ T cells sorted from blood, obtained in a trial of the OX40 agonist ivuxolimab. CDR3 region: CASSLERGYYGYTF. The CDR3 DNA follows: TGCGCCAGCAGCTTGGAAAGGGGATACTATGGCTACACCTTC.